These 22 T cell receptor beta chains came from one sample sequenced in a study of shared clonotypes between healthy human individuals. Generated by immunoSEQ multiplex PCR, the TCRdb table keeps only in-frame clones and is missing some. The table shows 2,500,000 or so clones, with just over 90% occurring only once. Sequenced material: naive CD4+ T cells sorted from blood. Subset here: CD45RA+ positively selected. The source of these receptors is a man aged 18 to 29 in good health.

With regard to this clone: At the DNA level, this CDR3 is encoded by other sequences in the same sample as well. The V call is TRBV19, the J call TRBJ1-3; 7 bases are shared with TRBD1. Germline CDR1 and CDR2: LNHDA and SQIVND (reference sequence). The CDR3 covers 14 residues. V lost 6 bases, J lost 2 bases, and 4 bases stayed unmatched. This CDR3 reads CASSLTGPGNTIYF. The CDR3 DNA reads as TGTGCCAGTAGCCTGACAGGGCCTGGAAACACCATATATTTT.

The V and J genes are TRBV7-2 and TRBJ1-4; 9 bases are shared with TRBD1. V lost 0 bases, J lost 7 bases, and 3 bases stayed unmatched. This CDR3 is 15 amino acids long. In germline, CDR1 is SGHTA, CDR2 FQGNSA. In DNA, the CDR3 is TGTGCCAGCAGCTTAGCTGGACAGGGGACTGAAAAACTGTTTTTT. Its translation: CASSLAGQGTEKLFF.

This sequence joins TRBV4-3 and TRBJ2-1; TRBD2 matches 12 bases. CDR3 length: 16 residues. V shed 5 bases, J shed 6 bases, and the junction held 8 bases outside the gene matches. From germline, CDR1 is LGHNA and CDR2 YSLEER. DNA for the CDR3: TGCGCCAGCAGCTTAAGGCTAGCGGGAGGGTTCAATGAGCAGTTCTTC. Residues: CASSLRLAGGFNEQFF.

The gene calls are TRBV7-2 and TRBJ2-4, with 8 bases matching TRBD2. CDR3 length: 16 residues. The V and J ends lost 5 bases and 9 bases, in that order; junction bases with no gene match: 15. Looked up from germline, CDR1 is SGHTA and CDR2 is FQGNSA. DNA of the CDR3: TGTGCCAGCAGCACATATAGCCCGGGACTAGTTAGCATTCAGTACTTC. It encodes CASSTYSPGLVSIQYF.

The chain uses TRBV12-5 and TRBJ2-7; no firm D call. The CDR3 consists of 17 residues. Germline V CDR1 and CDR2: LGHNT, FRNRAP. Between the trimmed V and J ends, which lost 0 bases and 0 bases, there was a span of 15 bases. In nucleotides, the CDR3 is TGTGCTAGTGGTTTGGTACTATCCGATTCGAGCTCCTACGAGCAGTACTTC. Protein: CASGLVLSDSSSYEQYF.

This clone was counted between two and nine times. This chain uses TRBV30 with TRBJ1-5; a possible D gene is TRBD1 (5 bases). Germline-derived CDR1 and CDR2 are GTSNPN and SVGIG (reference sequence). Deletions cut 4 bases from V and 6 bases from J, with 13 bases between. The CDR3 runs to 13 residues. The CDR3 sequence: CAWTGTLGQPQHF. In DNA, the CDR3 is TGTGCCTGGACTGGGACCCTGGGTCAGCCCCAGCATTTT.

V usage is TRBV7-2 and J usage is TRBJ2-2, with a weak D call TRBD2 (6 bases). This CDR3 is built from 14 residues. Germline lookup yields CDR1 SGHTA and CDR2 FQGNSA. V was cut by 8 bases and J by 5 bases, with 15 bases left in between. CDR3 bases: TGTGCCAGCGGCGAGCTGGCGGGAACCGGGGAGCTGTTTTTT. This sequence encodes CASGELAGTGELFF.

The V gene is TRBV2, the J gene TRBJ2-3; 8 bases are a match to TRBD2. In germline, CDR1 is SNHLY, CDR2 FYNNEI. Trimming took 7 bases from V and 1 from J; bases not matched to a gene: 7. The CDR3 has 15 residues. CDR3 DNA: TGTGCCAGCAAGCCTAGCGGGCAGGGCACAGATACGCAGTATTTT. It encodes CASKPSGQGTDTQYF.

V usage is TRBV5-1 and J usage is TRBJ2-7; tentative D call: TRBD1 (5 bases). V was cut by 2 bases and J by 0 bases, with 9 bases left in between. The germline V gene encodes CDR1 SGHRS and CDR2 YFSETQ. The CDR3 has 14 residues. CDR3 DNA: TGCGCCAGCAGCTTACGGACAAACTCCTACGAGCAGTACTTC. Translated, it gives CASSLRTNSYEQYF.

The rearrangement links TRBV7-2 to TRBJ2-7; D assignment may be TRBD1 or TRBD2 (6 bases each). This CDR3 is built from 15 residues. CDR1 SGHTA and CDR2 FQGNSA come from the germline V gene. Trimming left V 1 base short and J 6 bases short, with 16 bases between. The CDR3, as DNA: TGTGCCAGCAGCTTAGTCTCGGGGGCGCAAGGCGAGCAGTACTTC. Its translation: CASSLVSGAQGEQYF.

In the case of this clone: The sample holds other DNA sequences that translate to the same CDR3. The chain joins TRBV12-5 to TRBJ2-7; D unclear. Trimming removed 4 bases from V and 6 bases from J, with 4 bases in between. Per germline, CDR1 LGHNT and CDR2 FRNRAP. CDR3 length equals 10 residues. The CDR3 reads CASGSPEQYF. The CDR3 bases are TGTGCTAGTGGTTCCCCCGAGCAGTACTTC.

This clone has a single count. CDR3 DNA: TGTGCGGTCCCTGGACAGGGGGCTGGAGCTTTCTTT. It yields the protein CAVPGQGAGAFF. This chain uses TRBV6-5 with TRBJ1-1, with TRBD1 matching over 11 bases. Germline V gene sequence: CDR1 MNHEY, CDR2 SVGAGI. There are 12 residues in the CDR3.

Only one count was recorded for this clone. This rearrangement joins TRBV5-1 to TRBJ1-6; 7 nucleotides match TRBD1. CDR1 and CDR2 (germline): SGHRS, YFSETQ. The CDR3 is 14 amino acids. Germline trimming cut 3 bases from V and 8 bases from J; bases unmatched to any gene: 5. CDR3: CASSSGQIDSPLHF. CDR3 in DNA: TGCGCCAGCAGCTCGGGACAGATCGATTCACCCCTCCACTTT. The whole variable domain, remainder taken from reference TRBV5-1 and TRBJ1-6, is KAGVTQTPRYLIKTRGQQVTLSCSPISGHRSVSWYQQTPGQGLQFLFEYFSETQRNKGNFPGRFSGRQFSNSRSEMNVSTLELGDSALYLCASSSGQIDSPLHFGNGTRLTVT.

The chain links TRBV7-9 to TRBJ2-3; the match to TRBD2 covers 10 bases. V gave up 4 bases and J gave up 3 bases; unmatched junction bases: 10. The CDR3 has 17 residues. In germline, CDR1 is SEHNR, CDR2 FQNEAQ (reference sequence). CDR3 sequence: CASSSLGKREGTDTQYF. In DNA form, the CDR3 reads TGTGCCAGCAGCTCGTTGGGGAAGCGGGAGGGTACAGATACGCAGTATTTT. Filled out from reference TRBV7-9 and TRBJ2-3, the complete variable domain reads DTGVSQNPRHKITKRGQNVTFRCDPISEHNRLYWYRQTLGQGPEFLTYFQNEAQLEKSRLLSDRFSAERPKGSFSTLEIQRTEQGDSAMYLCASSSLGKREGTDTQYFGPGTRLTVL.

V and J are TRBV9 and TRBJ2-2, with D hard to call. V was trimmed by 0 bases and J by 0 bases, leaving 6 bases between them. Germline values: CDR1 SGDLS, CDR2 YYNGEE. The CDR3 is 15 amino acids. CDR3 DNA sequence: TGTGCCAGCAGCGTAGGGGCAACGAACACCGGGGAGCTGTTTTTT. Translated, it gives CASSVGATNTGELFF.

The rearrangement uses TRBV4-1 and TRBJ1-1; D gene ambiguous. Germline values: CDR1 MGHRA, CDR2 YSYEKL. The germline V and J ends were trimmed by 2 bases and 5 bases, with 12 bases remaining between them. This CDR3 comprises 14 residues. The DNA for the CDR3 is TGCGCCAGCAGCCAACAACCTTCGATAACTGAAGCTTTCTTT. Protein: CASSQQPSITEAFF.

As DNA, the CDR3 is TGTGCCAGCAGTAAAAACTATAATTCACCCCTCCACTTT. Translated: CASSKNYNSPLHF. The chain couples TRBV27 to TRBJ1-6; unclear D gene. Trimming stripped 5 bases from V and 3 bases from J, with 5 bases between. CDR1 is MNHEY and CDR2 is SMNVEV in the germline V gene (reference sequence). The CDR3 totals 13 residues.

The V and J genes are TRBV19 and TRBJ1-5, with D unresolved. The CDR3 consists of 12 residues. Trimming took off 5 bases at V and 6 bases at J, with 8 bases between the two ends. CDR1 is LNHDA, CDR2 SQIVND, per germline (reference sequence). The CDR3 spells CASSLAIQPQHF. For the CDR3, the DNA is TGTGCCAGTAGTCTGGCAATTCAGCCCCAGCATTTT.

The chain is built from TRBV28 and TRBJ1-6; D ambiguous. Germline V gene sequence: CDR1 MDHEN, CDR2 SYDVKM. This CDR3 is built from 15 residues. Trimming removed 7 bases from V and 11 bases from J, with 21 bases in between. The CDR3 sequence is CASMGSSGIQTPLHF. The CDR3 region has the DNA TGTGCCAGCATGGGGTCGTCCGGGATCCAAACACCCCTCCACTTT.

This rearrangement joins TRBV5-1 to TRBJ2-7; 10 bases are a match to TRBD1. CDR1 is SGHRS and CDR2 is YFSETQ in the germline V gene. This CDR3 has 14 residues. Germline trimming cut 4 bases from V and 3 bases from J; bases unmatched to any gene: 4. The CDR3 coding sequence is TGCGCCAGCAGCCGGACAGGGGGAATCTACGAGCAGTACTTC. Translated, it gives CASSRTGGIYEQYF.

This chain links TRBV5-1 with TRBJ2-7, with a weak D call TRBD1 (6 bases). The CDR3 is 14 residues long. Germline lookup yields CDR1 SGHRS and CDR2 YFSETQ. V was cut by 0 bases and J by 5 bases, with 12 bases left in between. The CDR3 DNA reads as TGCGCCAGCAGCTTGGTCCCAGGGGACCACGAGCAGTACTTC. Its translation is CASSLVPGDHEQYF.

The sample holds one count of this clone. V and J are TRBV11-2 and TRBJ1-2; D is possibly TRBD1 (6 bases). Trimming removed 5 bases from V and 8 bases from J, with 12 bases in between. This CDR3 spans 12 amino acids. Germline V CDR1 and CDR2: SGHAT, FQNNGV. The CDR3 protein is CASSQIQGGYTF. CDR3 DNA: TGTGCCAGCAGCCAAATACAGGGAGGCTACACCTTC.